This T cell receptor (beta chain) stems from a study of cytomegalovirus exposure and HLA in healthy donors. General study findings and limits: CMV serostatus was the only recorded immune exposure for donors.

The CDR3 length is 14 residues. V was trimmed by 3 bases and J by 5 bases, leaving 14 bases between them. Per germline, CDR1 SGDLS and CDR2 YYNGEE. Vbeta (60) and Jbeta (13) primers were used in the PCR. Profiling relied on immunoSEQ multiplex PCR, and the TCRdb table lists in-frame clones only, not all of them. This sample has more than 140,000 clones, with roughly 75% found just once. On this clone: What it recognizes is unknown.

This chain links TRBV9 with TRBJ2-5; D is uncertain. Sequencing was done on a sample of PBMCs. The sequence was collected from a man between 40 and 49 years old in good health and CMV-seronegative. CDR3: CASSESLEKETQYF. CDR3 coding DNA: TGTGCCAGCAGCGAGTCCCTAGAAAAGGAGACCCAGTACTTC.